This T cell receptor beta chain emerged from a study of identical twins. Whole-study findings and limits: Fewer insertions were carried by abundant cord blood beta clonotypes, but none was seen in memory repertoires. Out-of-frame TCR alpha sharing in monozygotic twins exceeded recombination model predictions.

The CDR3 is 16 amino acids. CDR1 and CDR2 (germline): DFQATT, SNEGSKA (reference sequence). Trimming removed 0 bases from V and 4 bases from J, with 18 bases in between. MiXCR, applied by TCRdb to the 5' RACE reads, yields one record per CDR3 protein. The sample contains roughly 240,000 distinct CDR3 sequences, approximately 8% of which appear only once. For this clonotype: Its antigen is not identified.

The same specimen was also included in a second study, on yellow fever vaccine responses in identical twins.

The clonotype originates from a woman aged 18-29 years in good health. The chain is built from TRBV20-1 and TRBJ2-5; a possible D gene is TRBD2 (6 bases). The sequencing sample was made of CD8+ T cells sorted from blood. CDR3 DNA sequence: TGCAGTGCTAGAGACCCCCAGAGGCAGCGGGCAGAGACCCAGTACTTC. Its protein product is CSARDPQRQRAETQYF.